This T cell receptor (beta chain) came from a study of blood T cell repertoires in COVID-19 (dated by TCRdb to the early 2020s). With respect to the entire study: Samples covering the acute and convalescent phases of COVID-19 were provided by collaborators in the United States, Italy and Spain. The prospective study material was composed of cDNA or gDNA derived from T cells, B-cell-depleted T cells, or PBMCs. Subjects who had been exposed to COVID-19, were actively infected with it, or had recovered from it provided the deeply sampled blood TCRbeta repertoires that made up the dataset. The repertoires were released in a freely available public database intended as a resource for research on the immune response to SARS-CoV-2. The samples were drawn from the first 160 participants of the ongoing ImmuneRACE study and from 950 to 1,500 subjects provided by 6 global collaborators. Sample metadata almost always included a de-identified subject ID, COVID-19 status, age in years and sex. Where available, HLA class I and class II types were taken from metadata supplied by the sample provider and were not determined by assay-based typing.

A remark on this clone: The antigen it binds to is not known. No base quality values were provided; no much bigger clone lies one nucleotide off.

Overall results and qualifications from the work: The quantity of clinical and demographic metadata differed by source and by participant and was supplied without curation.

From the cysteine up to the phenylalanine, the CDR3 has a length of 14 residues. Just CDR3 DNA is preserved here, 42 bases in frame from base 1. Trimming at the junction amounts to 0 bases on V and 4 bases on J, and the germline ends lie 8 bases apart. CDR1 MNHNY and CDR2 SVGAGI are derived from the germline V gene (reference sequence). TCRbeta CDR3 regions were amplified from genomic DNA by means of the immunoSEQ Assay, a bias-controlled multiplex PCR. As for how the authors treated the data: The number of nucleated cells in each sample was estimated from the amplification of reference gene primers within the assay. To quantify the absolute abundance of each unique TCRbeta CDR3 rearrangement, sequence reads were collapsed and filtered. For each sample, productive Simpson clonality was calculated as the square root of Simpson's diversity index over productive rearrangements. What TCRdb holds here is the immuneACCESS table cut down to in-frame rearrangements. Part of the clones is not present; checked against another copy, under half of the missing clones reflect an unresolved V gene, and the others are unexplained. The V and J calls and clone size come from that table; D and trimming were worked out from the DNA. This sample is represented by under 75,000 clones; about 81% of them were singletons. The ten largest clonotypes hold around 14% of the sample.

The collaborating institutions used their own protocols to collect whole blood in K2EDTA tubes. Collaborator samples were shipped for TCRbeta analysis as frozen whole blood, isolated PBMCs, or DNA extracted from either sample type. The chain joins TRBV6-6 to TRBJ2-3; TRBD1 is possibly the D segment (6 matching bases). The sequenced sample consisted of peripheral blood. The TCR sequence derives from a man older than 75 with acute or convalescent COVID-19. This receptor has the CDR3 CASSYSDRPDTQYF. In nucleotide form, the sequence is TGTGCCAGCAGTTACTCGGACAGACCAGATACGCAGTATTTT.